What follows are 29 T cell receptor beta chains derived from one specimen sequenced in a study of blood T cell repertoires in COVID-19. The assay was immunoSEQ multiplex PCR, and TCRdb's table has in-frame clones only and misses some. This sample yields roughly 250,000 clones, of which roughly 89% are seen a single time; just over 2.5% belongs to the top ten. Sample: PBMCs or T cells enriched from blood (not recorded which). These receptors were obtained from a woman in her thirties with acute COVID-19.

The V call is TRBV7-9, the J call TRBJ1-6; 7 nucleotides agree with TRBD1. CDR1 and CDR2 from the germline V gene are SEHNR and FQNEAQ (reference sequence). V shed 2 bases and J 8 bases; nucleotides not matched to a gene: 6. CDR3 size: 15 residues. The CDR3 nucleotides read TGTGCCAGCAGCTTAAGGAGGGGGCGGGATTCACCCCTCCACTTT. Its translation is CASSLRRGRDSPLHF.

The rearrangement uses TRBV6-5 and TRBJ2-5, with 9 bases matching TRBD1. Trimming took 6 bases from V and 4 from J; bases not matched to a gene: 9. Looked up from germline, CDR1 is MNHEY and CDR2 is SVGAGI. CDR3 length equals 15 residues. CDR3 region: CASRRGTGSRETQYF. CDR3 nucleotides: TGTGCCAGCAGACGAGGGACAGGGTCACGAGAGACCCAGTACTTC.

The chain uses TRBV5-6 and TRBJ1-2; TRBD1 aligns across 11 bases. Germline V lookup: CDR1 SGHDT, CDR2 YYEEEE. The junction had 9 bases not matched to a gene; V was cut back by 0 bases and J by 2 bases. The CDR3 spans 18 residues. The CDR3 DNA reads TGTGCCAGCAGCTTGGTGTCCGGACAGGGGGCTTACAACTATGGCTACACCTTC. It codes for CASSLVSGQGAYNYGYTF. Using reference TRBV5-6 and TRBJ1-2 for the parts outside the CDR3, the full variable domain is DAGVTQSPTHLIKTRGQQVTLRCSPKSGHDTVSWYQQALGQGPQFIFQYYEEEERQRGNFPDRFSGHQFPNYSSELNVNALLLGDSALYLCASSLVSGQGAYNYGYTFGSGTRLTVV.

This sequence joins TRBV5-6 and TRBJ2-7; 9 bases line up with TRBD1. V was pared by 4 bases and J by 2 bases, with 4 bases of the junction left unmatched. This CDR3 has 14 amino acids. Germline CDR1 is SGHDT and CDR2 is YYEEEE. CDR3 DNA sequence: TGTGCCAGCAGCGGGGACAGGGAAACCTACGAGCAGTACTTC. Amino acid sequence: CASSGDRETYEQYF.

V usage is TRBV19 and J usage is TRBJ1-2, with a possible D match to TRBD1 (5 bases). There are 15 residues in the CDR3. The V end was cut by 6 bases, the J end by 8 bases, with 22 bases between. CDR1 is LNHDA, CDR2 SQIVND, per germline (reference sequence). CDR3 bases: TGTGCCAGTAGCTCAAGGGACTTCACTTGGGGAGGCTACACCTTC. Its protein is CASSSRDFTWGGYTF.

This clone was counted a single time. The chain recombines TRBV5-8 with TRBJ1-5, with D uncertain. CDR3 length equals 13 residues. In germline, CDR1 is SGHTS, CDR2 YDEGEE. V was cut by 0 bases and J by 9 bases, with 10 bases left in between. CDR3 sequence: CASSLVSFRPQHF. The CDR3 DNA reads TGTGCCAGCAGCTTGGTGTCCTTCCGGCCCCAGCATTTT.

The chain recombines TRBV6-6 with TRBJ1-1; 9 bases are shared with TRBD1. The CDR3 is 14 residues long. The J segment lost 4 bases and the V segment lost 0 bases, leaving 0 bases of the junction unmatched. Germline-derived CDR1 and CDR2 are MNHNY and SVGAGI (reference sequence). The CDR3 DNA is TGTGCCAGCAGTTACTCGACAGGGGGCACTGAAGCTTTCTTT. The encoded protein is CASSYSTGGTEAFF.

This chain joins TRBV10-1 and TRBJ2-3; 7 bases fit TRBD1. The CDR3 spans 14 residues. Germline values: CDR1 WNHNN, CDR2 SYGVQD (reference sequence). V was pared by 2 bases and J by 6 bases, with 5 bases of the junction left unmatched. CDR3 sequence reads: CASSEADRKDTQYF. CDR3 DNA: TGCGCCAGCAGTGAGGCGGACAGGAAGGATACGCAGTATTTT.

This rearrangement joins TRBV5-1 to TRBJ1-2; the D gene is possibly TRBD1 (6 bases). The CDR3 sequence is 14 residues long. V dropped 4 bases and J dropped 6 bases, with 16 bases sitting between them. Germline V gene sequence: CDR1 SGHRS, CDR2 YFSETQ. Here the CDR3 reads CASSPWTVSDGYTF. In DNA, the CDR3 is TGCGCCAGCAGCCCTTGGACAGTCTCCGATGGCTACACCTTC. Supplemented by reference TRBV5-1 and TRBJ1-2, the full variable domain reads KAGVTQTPRYLIKTRGQQVTLSCSPISGHRSVSWYQQTPGQGLQFLFEYFSETQRNKGNFPGRFSGRQFSNSRSEMNVSTLELGDSALYLCASSPWTVSDGYTFGSGTRLTVV.

The chain has TRBV6-1 and TRBJ1-2; D uncertain. Per the germline V gene, CDR1 is MNHNS and CDR2 is SASEGT. Between the trimmed V and J ends, which lost 0 bases and 6 bases, there was a span of 14 bases. This CDR3 has 15 amino acids. The CDR3 loop reads CASSEAQAGRDGYTF. The CDR3 nucleotides are TGTGCCAGCAGTGAAGCGCAGGCGGGCCGGGATGGCTACACCTTC.

This sequence joins TRBV27 and TRBJ1-2; 7 nucleotides match TRBD1. The germline CDR1 and CDR2 sequences are MNHEY and SMNVEV (reference sequence). V shed 6 bases and J 2 bases; nucleotides not matched to a gene: 3. This CDR3 has 13 residues. DNA of the CDR3: TGTGCCAGCAGACCGGGACAGAACTATGGCTACACCTTC. Protein sequence: CASRPGQNYGYTF.

The rearrangement joins TRBV2 to TRBJ1-3; D gene ambiguous. The CDR3 is 18 residues long. Trimming left V 6 bases short and J 2 bases short, with 23 bases between. The germline V gene encodes CDR1 SNHLY and CDR2 FYNNEI. This CDR3 reads CASREEGLGLGAGNTIYF. In DNA form, the CDR3 reads TGTGCCAGCAGGGAGGAAGGGTTGGGCCTAGGCGCTGGAAACACCATATATTTT.

This clone was seen once. V and J are TRBV7-6 and TRBJ2-5; TRBD1 aligns across 7 bases. The junction had 6 bases not matched to a gene; V was cut back by 6 bases and J by 5 bases. CDR3 size: 13 residues. Germline lookup yields CDR1 SGHVS and CDR2 FNYEAQ. The CDR3 DNA reads as TGTGCCAGCAGTCCAACAGGGGTGGAGACCCAGTACTTC. This encodes CASSPTGVETQYF.

This chain uses TRBV5-4 with TRBJ2-6, with D hard to call. The CDR3 sequence is 17 residues long. Germline V gives CDR1 SGHNT, CDR2 YYREEE (reference sequence). V was cut by 1 base and J by 4 bases, with 15 bases left in between. CDR3 sequence reads: CASSLSSSGSGANVLTF. CDR3 DNA sequence: TGTGCCAGCAGCTTGTCATCGTCAGGCAGCGGGGCCAACGTCCTGACTTTC. Variable domain in full (rest from reference TRBV5-4 and TRBJ2-6): ETGVTQSPTHLIKTRGQQVTLRCSSQSGHNTVSWYQQALGQGPQFIFQYYREEENGRGNFPPRFSGLQFPNYSSELNVNALELDDSALYLCASSLSSSGSGANVLTFGAGSRLTVL.

V is TRBV2 and J is TRBJ1-1, with 10 nucleotides matching TRBD1. The V segment lost 2 bases and the J segment 0 bases; nucleotides outside the gene matches: 15. CDR1 is SNHLY and CDR2 is FYNNEI in the germline V gene. This CDR3 has 20 residues. The CDR3 bases are TGTGCCAGCAGTGAATCCTCATTCCCGGGACAGGGGAGCATGAACACTGAAGCTTTCTTT. The encoded protein is CASSESSFPGQGSMNTEAFF. Full variable domain (rest looked up from reference TRBV2 and TRBJ1-1): EPEVTQTPSHQVTQMGQEVILRCVPISNHLYFYWYRQILGQKVEFLVSFYNNEISEKSEIFDDQFSVERPDGSNFTLKIRSTKLEDSAMYFCASSESSFPGQGSMNTEAFFGQGTRLTVV.

This clone has a single count. V and J are TRBV4-1 and TRBJ2-1; D may be TRBD2 (5 bases). The germline V gene has CDR1 MGHRA and CDR2 YSYEKL. This CDR3 is built from 16 residues. V lost 4 bases and J lost 0, with 13 bases in between. Here the CDR3 DNA reads TGCGCCAGCAGCCCAACGCCGGGGAGCTCCTACAATGAGCAGTTCTTC. Encoded protein: CASSPTPGSSYNEQFF.

V is TRBV2 and J is TRBJ2-7; 7 positions agree with TRBD1. This CDR3 spans 14 amino acids. From germline, CDR1 is SNHLY and CDR2 FYNNEI. The V and J ends lost 6 bases and 0 bases, in that order; junction bases with no gene match: 5. CDR3 sequence (DNA): TGTGCCAGCAGACCCCGGGACAGCTCCTACGAGCAGTACTTC. It codes for CASRPRDSSYEQYF.

The rearrangement uses TRBV19 and TRBJ1-1; D gene unclear. Trimming stripped 3 bases from V and 1 base from J, with 15 bases between. The CDR3 runs 16 residues. Germline V gene sequence: CDR1 LNHDA, CDR2 SQIVND (reference sequence). The CDR3 DNA is TGTGCCAGTAGTATGCCAGACGGGTTCGGGAACACTGAAGCTTTCTTT. Its protein is CASSMPDGFGNTEAFF. Together with reference TRBV19 and TRBJ1-1, the CDR3 gives the full variable domain: DGGITQSPKYLFRKEGQNVTLSCEQNLNHDAMYWYRQDPGQGLRLIYYSQIVNDFQKGDIAEGYSVSREKKESFPLTVTSAQKNPTAFYLCASSMPDGFGNTEAFFGQGTRLTVV.

V usage is TRBV10-2 and J usage is TRBJ1-4; D is ambiguous. From germline, CDR1 is WSHSY and CDR2 SAAADI. V was trimmed by 6 bases and J by 0 bases, leaving 11 bases between them. This CDR3 is 15 amino acids long. The CDR3 reads CASSGRGATNEKLFF. CDR3 DNA sequence: TGCGCCAGCAGCGGCCGGGGAGCAACTAATGAAAAACTGTTTTTT.

The J gene is TRBJ1-1, the V gene TRBV18; TRBD1 might be the D (6 bases). Trimming removed 3 bases at V and 1 base at J, with 12 bases between. Germline CDR1 reads KGHSH; CDR2 reads LQKENI. This CDR3 comprises 15 residues. The CDR3 region is CASSPTGTQNTEAFF. The CDR3 DNA reads TGTGCCAGCTCACCTACCGGGACACAGAACACTGAAGCTTTCTTT.

The V call is TRBV5-4, the J call TRBJ2-5; no definite D call. Germline assignment: CDR1 SGHNT and CDR2 YYREEE (reference sequence). V was trimmed by 3 bases and J by 2 bases, leaving 14 bases between them. The CDR3 totals 15 residues. This CDR3 reads CASSYVTGLQETQYF. CDR3 coding DNA: TGTGCCAGCAGCTACGTCACGGGTTTACAAGAGACCCAGTACTTC.

This rearrangement joins TRBV5-1 to TRBJ2-7; D perhaps matches TRBD2 (6 bases). V lost 3 bases to trimming and J lost 0 bases, with 19 bases between them. This CDR3 has 17 residues. Per germline, CDR1 SGHRS and CDR2 YFSETQ. The CDR3 is CASSSNPGDWASYEQYF. As DNA, the CDR3 is TGCGCCAGCAGCTCCAACCCTGGGGACTGGGCCTCCTACGAGCAGTACTTC.

This chain connects TRBV28 to TRBJ1-2, with TRBD1 matching over 9 bases. The trim removed 5 bases at V and 3 bases at J, leaving 10 bases unmatched. The germline V gene has CDR1 MDHEN and CDR2 SYDVKM. CDR3 length: 16 amino acids. The CDR3 region has the DNA TGTGCCAGCAGTAACGAACAGGGGGCGCGGTACTATGGCTACACCTTC. As protein: CASSNEQGARYYGYTF.

On this clone: Given the absence of the conserved phenylalanine or tryptophan at the CDR3 end, a read error is likely. The limits of the CDR3 on the DNA are not certain, so only TCRdb's listed CDR3 is given. The V and J genes are TRBV23-1 and TRBJ1-1; the table's D call, TRBD1, has no DNA check behind it. TRBV23-1 is an ORF, with its function uncertain. The CDR3 length equals 11 residues, ends included. CDR3 in amino acids: CASSQSAGQGG.

The genes are TRBV15 and TRBJ2-7; the D is unclear. The germline V and J ends were trimmed by 0 bases and 3 bases, with 12 bases remaining between them. CDR1 is LNHNV and CDR2 is YYDKDF in the germline V gene (reference sequence). The CDR3 is 15 residues long. The CDR3 here is CATSREVSVSYEQYF. For the CDR3, the DNA is TGTGCCACCAGCAGAGAAGTTTCCGTCAGCTACGAGCAGTACTTC.

V and J are TRBV13 and TRBJ1-3; 9 nucleotides agree with TRBD1. V was clipped by 5 bases and J by 4 bases; unmatched bases: 3. This CDR3 has 14 amino acids. The germline V gene encodes CDR1 PRHDT and CDR2 FYEKMQ (reference sequence). CDR3 coding DNA: TGTGCCAGCAGCGCGGGGACAGGGGGAAACACCATATATTTT. This translates into CASSAGTGGNTIYF.

The chain uses TRBV4-1 and TRBJ2-1; TRBD1 might be the D (7 bases). Germline CDR1 MGHRA, CDR2 YSYEKL. V shed 4 bases and J shed 5 bases, with 15 bases lying between them. This CDR3 is built from 15 residues. In DNA, the CDR3 is TGCGCCAGCAGCCGGGACAGCCCGGGGGACAATGAGCAGTTCTTC. Translating it yields CASSRDSPGDNEQFF.

V usage is TRBV10-1 and J usage is TRBJ1-5; D is possibly TRBD1 (6 bases). The CDR3 is 13 amino acids. CDR1 WNHNN and CDR2 SYGVQD come from the germline V gene (reference sequence). Trimming cost V 2 bases and J 4 bases, with 6 bases left between them. The CDR3 DNA follows: TGCGCCAGCAGTGAGACAGGGAATCAGCCCCAGCATTTT. This gives the protein CASSETGNQPQHF.

This chain links TRBV19 with TRBJ2-5; 8 bases align to TRBD2. This CDR3 is built from 14 residues. The trim removed 6 bases at V and 4 bases at J, leaving 7 bases unmatched. Germline-derived CDR1 and CDR2 are LNHDA and SQIVND (reference sequence). The CDR3 nucleotides read TGTGCCAGTAGCCATCTAGCGGGTATAGAGACCCAGTACTTC. It translates to CASSHLAGIETQYF.